These 18 T cell receptor beta chains share one sample of origin, sequenced in a study of blood T cell repertoires in COVID-19 (dated by TCRdb to between 2020 and 2021). Libraries were prepared through the immunoSEQ multiplex PCR assay. TCRdb took over this immuneACCESS table, retaining in-frame rearrangements with V and J assigned. Such tables are incomplete; in checked studies, under half of the missing clones stem from an unresolved V gene, and the remainder is unexplained. This sample has over 100,000 clones in its table, and about 80% of those were observed once. The ten largest account for 4% to 5.5% of the sample. Sequencing used peripheral blood. The receptors were sampled from a human donor in a cohort sampled during active COVID-19.

V and J are TRBV5-6 and TRBJ1-2; D gene uncertain. CDR1 is SGHDT and CDR2 is YYEEEE in the germline V gene. The V end was cut by 0 bases, the J end by 7 bases, with 7 bases between. This CDR3 spans 12 amino acids. In nucleotides, the CDR3 is TGTGCCAGCAGCTTGGAACTCTTTGGCTACACCTTC. It translates to CASSLELFGYTF.

This clone showed up just once. This chain links TRBV3-1 (or the pseudogene TRBV3-2) with TRBJ2-7; weak D call: TRBD2 (6 bases). The V gene lost 2 bases and the J gene lost 4 bases, with 12 bases spanning the gap. The CDR3 runs 14 residues. Germline V CDR1 and CDR2: LGHDT, YNNKEL (reference sequence). The CDR3 loop reads CASSQSQGGYEQYF. The CDR3 DNA follows: TGTGCCAGCAGCCAATCCCAGGGAGGTTACGAGCAGTACTTC.

The chain carries TRBV11-2 and TRBJ1-4; TRBD1 matches at 8 bases. Germline CDR1 reads SGHAT; CDR2 reads FQNNGV. V shed 5 bases, J shed 3 bases, and the junction held 5 bases outside the gene matches. The CDR3 loop spans 15 amino acids. The CDR3 bases are TGTGCCAGCAGCAGTCACAGGGGGGCTAATGAAAAACTGTTTTTT. Protein sequence: CASSSHRGANEKLFF.

V is TRBV4-3 and J is TRBJ1-4, with 7 bases matching TRBD1. The length of the CDR3 is 16 residues. Germline-derived CDR1 and CDR2 are LGHNA and YSLEER. The trim removed 4 bases at V and 7 bases at J, leaving 12 bases unmatched. Here the CDR3 reads CASSRTGVTVGEKLFF. The DNA for the CDR3 is TGCGCCAGCAGCCGAACAGGGGTTACAGTTGGTGAAAAACTGTTTTTT.

CDR3 sequence (DNA): TGTGCCAGCAGCTTCTTTAGAGGGTGGGGCTATGGCTACACCTTC. Its translation: CASSFFRGWGYGYTF. V and J are TRBV11-2 and TRBJ1-2; D gene unclear. Germline CDR1 and CDR2: SGHAT and FQNNGV. V dropped 3 bases and J dropped 4 bases, with 15 bases sitting between them. This CDR3 spans 15 amino acids.

V gene TRBV14 combines with J gene TRBJ1-4; D is perhaps TRBD1 (5 bases). Looked up from germline, CDR1 is SGHDN and CDR2 is FVKESK. Trimming pared 3 bases from V and 12 bases from J, leaving 8 bases between. The CDR3 covers 11 residues. The CDR3 DNA reads as TGTGCCAGCAGCCACGGGGGGGAACTGTTTTTT. Translated: CASSHGGELFF.

CDR3 nucleotide sequence: TGTGCCAGCATCCAGTTCCGAACACAGGGAGATACGCAGTATTTT. Translation gives CASIQFRTQGDTQYF. The chain is built from TRBV5-5 and TRBJ2-3; weak D call: TRBD1 (6 bases). Germline loops: CDR1 SGHKS, CDR2 YYEKEE (reference sequence). The CDR3 has 15 amino acids. Between the trimmed V and J ends, which lost 6 bases and 5 bases, there was a span of 19 bases.

The J gene is TRBJ2-5, the V gene TRBV29-1; no clear D. V was trimmed by 7 bases and J by 6 bases, leaving 15 bases between them. Germline V gene lookup returns CDR1 SQVTM and CDR2 ANQGSEA. The CDR3 extends over 12 amino acids. The CDR3 coding sequence is TGCAGCGCCCTAACTACCCCCAAGACCCAGTACTTC. It encodes CSALTTPKTQYF.

In its sample, this clone was seen once. The genes are TRBV3-1 (or the pseudogene TRBV3-2) and TRBJ2-5, with D possibly matching TRBD1 (6 bases). CDR3 length equals 13 residues. Germline V lookup: CDR1 LGHDT, CDR2 YNNKEL (reference sequence). V was pared by 4 bases and J by 2 bases, with 8 bases between. CDR3 amino acids: CASSPTGQETQYF. DNA for the CDR3: TGTGCCAGCAGCCCTACAGGGCAAGAGACCCAGTACTTC.

The V call is TRBV11-2, the J call TRBJ2-2; D is perhaps TRBD2 (6 bases). The CDR3 covers 17 residues. V shed 3 bases and J shed 6 bases, with 20 bases lying between them. Germline lookup yields CDR1 SGHAT and CDR2 FQNNGV. Here the CDR3 reads CASSLYRWGSGAGELFF. CDR3 DNA: TGTGCCAGCAGCTTGTACCGTTGGGGGTCGGGGGCCGGGGAGCTGTTTTTT.

The rearrangement joins TRBV6-5 to TRBJ2-7; D may be TRBD1 (5 bases). Trimming shortened V by 10 bases and J by 3 bases, and 10 bases separated the two germline ends. The V gene's germline CDR1 is MNHEY and CDR2 SVGAGI. The CDR3 is 11 amino acids. CDR3 residues: CAIAQDYEQYF. The CDR3 DNA sequence: TGTGCCATCGCACAGGACTACGAGCAGTACTTC.

Here the CDR3 DNA reads TGTGCCAGCAGCCCACAGGGGGATCGGAACACTGAAGCTTTCTTT. This sequence encodes CASSPQGDRNTEAFF. This sequence joins TRBV5-4 and TRBJ1-1; 8 bases are a match to TRBD1. V shed 4 bases, J shed 1 base, and the junction held 6 bases outside the gene matches. CDR1 and CDR2 (germline): SGHNT, YYREEE (reference sequence). This CDR3 spans 15 amino acids.

As for this clone: At one end the junction does not follow the germline gene, possibly because of a read error. J is TRBJ1-1 and V is TRBV11-2, with D possibly matching TRBD1 (5 bases). Germline assignment: CDR1 SGHAT and CDR2 FQNNGV. The CDR3 is 15 residues long. The CDR3 loop is CASSQNRGMNTEAFF. The CDR3 DNA is TGTGCAAGCAGCCAAAACCGGGGGATGAACACTGAAGCTTTCTTT.

The gene calls are TRBV28 and TRBJ1-1; maybe TRBD1 (6 bases). Germline V CDR1 and CDR2: MDHEN, SYDVKM. Trimming removed 7 bases from V and 2 bases from J, with 17 bases in between. The CDR3 length is 15 residues. The CDR3 sequence: CASTGGREGNTEAFF. The CDR3 bases are TGTGCCAGCACCGGGGGCAGGGAGGGAAACACTGAAGCTTTCTTT.

The chain links TRBV3-1 (or the pseudogene TRBV3-2) to TRBJ2-7, with a weak D call TRBD2 (5 bases). CDR3 length: 15 amino acids. Per germline, CDR1 LGHDT and CDR2 YNNKEL (reference sequence). The V gene lost 0 bases and the J gene lost 7 bases, with 16 bases spanning the gap. CDR3 coding DNA: TGTGCCAGCAGCCAAGATAGTCGGCAGTGGAGGGAGCAGTACTTC. Translated: CASSQDSRQWREQYF.

This chain uses TRBV9 with TRBJ1-6; weak D call: TRBD1 (6 bases). This CDR3 has 19 residues. Looked up from germline, CDR1 is SGDLS and CDR2 is YYNGEE. The ends were cut back, 3 bases at V and 0 bases at J, with 19 bases in the middle. The CDR3 spells CASSENPGGTYSYNSPLHF. The CDR3 nucleotides are TGTGCCAGCAGCGAAAACCCCGGGGGGACATACTCCTATAATTCACCCCTCCACTTT.

The chain has TRBV5-1 and TRBJ1-1; 7 bases map to TRBD1. This CDR3 is built from 16 residues. Germline V gives CDR1 SGHRS, CDR2 YFSETQ. Trimming removed 4 bases from V and 0 bases from J; junction bases left unmatched: 9. CDR3 loop: CASSLGQASVNTEAFF. DNA of the CDR3: TGCGCCAGCAGCCTTGGACAGGCCTCTGTGAACACTGAAGCTTTCTTT. The complete variable domain, with remaining parts taken from reference TRBV5-1 and TRBJ1-1, reads KAGVTQTPRYLIKTRGQQVTLSCSPISGHRSVSWYQQTPGQGLQFLFEYFSETQRNKGNFPGRFSGRQFSNSRSEMNVSTLELGDSALYLCASSLGQASVNTEAFFGQGTRLTVV.

The V call is TRBV7-2, the J call TRBJ1-2, with D maybe TRBD1 (6 bases). The germline V gene has CDR1 SGHTA and CDR2 FQGNSA. Deletions cut 8 bases from V and 6 bases from J, with 22 bases between. This CDR3 is built from 15 residues. In DNA, the CDR3 is TGTGCCAGCGGATCAAGACAGGCTAGCTCTCATGGCTACACCTTC. Translating it yields CASGSRQASSHGYTF.